This T cell receptor (beta chain) is drawn from a study of shared clonotypes between healthy human individuals. Across the whole study: The donor pool was made up of two women and three men aged 18 to 49.

The sorted-subset replicate PCRs were given around 0.2 ug DNA, which is tens of thousands of T cell genomes. Clones were read by immunoSEQ multiplex PCR, and TCRdb kept only the in-frame ones, dropping some. The sample shows fewer than 1.6 million clones, around 98.5% of them seen only once. Trimming took off 2 bases at V and 8 bases at J, with 13 bases between the two ends. The germline CDR1 and CDR2 sequences are SGHNT and YYREEE (reference sequence). The CDR3 sequence is 13 residues long. The V and J genes are TRBV5-4 and TRBJ1-2; the D is unclear. Input material: naive CD4+ T cells sorted from blood. Subset given: CD45RA+ positively selected. The TCR originated in a man aged 25 to 40 in good health. CDR3 region: CASSFYRSQGYTF. The CDR3 region has the DNA TGTGCCAGCAGCTTCTACCGATCGCAGGGCTACACCTTC. Based on the CDR3 plus reference TRBV5-4 and TRBJ1-2, the full variable domain is ETGVTQSPTHLIKTRGQQVTLRCSSQSGHNTVSWYQQALGQGPQFIFQYYREEENGRGNFPPRFSGLQFPNYSSELNVNALELDDSALYLCASSFYRSQGYTFGSGTRLTVV.